This T cell receptor beta chain was documented in a study of cytomegalovirus exposure and HLA in healthy donors (dated by TCRdb to 2017 to 2019). In terms of the full investigation: In an earlier analysis of 587 of the donors, 250 to 350 Gb of sequence data and 90 million to 130 million unique TCR beta sequences from roughly 190 million T cells were reported. Roughly 300 gigabases of sequencing data and around 85 million unique TCR sequences made up an early release that covered some 640 HLA-typed donors. The genetic ancestry cluster associated with self-reported Caucasian donors included roughly four fifths of the 398 genotyped donors. The study aimed to test whether signatures of past pathogen exposure could be identified by cataloging public T cell receptors. The study used immunosequencing to profile the T cell repertoires of approximately 650 subjects and linked those repertoires to cytomegalovirus serostatus. A separate validation cohort of roughly 120 different subjects was used in addition to the approximately 700-subject first cohort. The study combined high-throughput TCR immunosequencing, statistical association of individual TCRs with disease status, and machine learning to predict cytomegalovirus infection status. In a later analysis, previously published TCR beta repertoires from 670 or so donors were re-analyzed and high-resolution HLA genotyping was added so that TCR occurrence patterns could be studied. In the later analysis, no new phenotypic data were used to find candidate immune exposures; instead, reliance was placed on TCR beta sequences and their occurrence across donors. To decide whether each TCR beta V gene segment behaved as functional or pseudogenic, an earlier analysis of some 600 of the donors relied on high-throughput TCR beta sequencing. Donor age, sex, ethnicity and CMV serostatus were compiled alongside the repertoire data. A later genetic analysis used genome-wide SNP genotypes for about 60% of the roughly 700 donors, treating that subset as a discovery cohort. All discovery cohort repertoires had been generated using a single sequencing platform. HLA typing covered class I and class II loci at four-digit resolution. Typing coverage differed by locus: A, B, C, DRB1 and DQB1 were typed in roughly 620-630 donors, DQA1 in about 510, DPA1 in 600 to 610, and DPB1 in 472. Four to six DR-DQ haplotypes were handled as single units for association and clustering, since linkage in the cohort was strong. Among 300 to 450 genotyped donors of the cohort, an average of approximately 240,000 unique TCR beta nucleotide sequences were sequenced per donor, roughly 18% of them non-productive.

Library method: the immunoSEQ multiplex PCR assay. For the multiplex PCR, a mixture combining 60 forward primers for TCR Vbeta segments and 13 reverse primers for TCR Jbeta segments was used. The CDR3 region of rearranged TCR beta genes was amplified from genomic DNA by a multiplex PCR assay. Amplified TCR beta libraries were sequenced as 87-base-pair reads on the Illumina HiSeq System. In the original analysis: A later analysis counted about 76 million unique TCR beta chains across the 650 to 700 repertoires, and around 9.9 million of these chains were shared by at least two donors. Raw reads were error-corrected and collapsed into unique sequences with a nearest-neighbor algorithm that merged closely related sequences to remove PCR and sequencing errors. To assign V, D and J gene segments, CDR3 sequences were aligned to IMGT reference sequences. For a sequence to be retained, a match of at least six nucleotides was required to both a V gene segment and a J gene segment. Rearrangements were called productive when the CDR3 lacked stop codons and stayed in frame with V and J; all others were non-productive. CDR3 was defined according to IMGT convention as the region running from the second conserved V-encoded cysteine to the conserved J-encoded phenylalanine. In an earlier analysis of more than 550 of the donors, sequences lacking an unambiguous match to a single V gene segment were excluded. An earlier analysis of approximately 590 of the donors classified V segments as functional when productive rearrangements were above 56.7% and as segregating when the standard deviation between donors was above 5%. A statistical classification framework was developed to diagnose cytomegalovirus status using the catalog of TCR beta chain sequences. V and J gene assignment, in a later analysis, came from comparing TCR nucleotide sequences with IMGT/GENE-DB human TR gene sequences. A later analysis assigned CDR3 sequences and most-parsimonious VDJ recombination scenarios with the TCRdist pipeline. In a later analysis, each TCR beta chain was defined by its CDR3 amino acid sequence together with its V-gene family, and reads without a unique V-gene family were excluded. As a way to deal with suspected cross-contamination and a sequencing artifact, a later analysis dropped 500 to 700 nucleotide sequences that were highly shared and had low generation probability. In a later analysis, a clonal expansion index was calculated for each public chain from normalized within-repertoire ranks of inferred template counts. In a later analysis, generation probabilities were computed with a VDJ recombination model fitted to out-of-frame rearrangements, and the resulting probabilities were checked against IGoR. Hypergeometric tests were used in a later analysis to score TCR-TCR, TCR-HLA and TCR-CMV co-occurrence, with a repertoire-size bias correction applied to the TCR pairs. False discovery rates were estimated in a later analysis by permuting HLA or CMV assignments 20 times. In a later analysis, co-occurring TCRs were grouped using DBSCAN, and TCRdist sequence similarity was added for clustering within HLA-allele-positive subsets. Repertoires with fewer than 30,000 or more than 120,000 public chains, plus five repertoires with anomalous nucleotide sharing, were excluded from co-occurrence clustering. TCRdb re-hosts the immuneACCESS table, in-frame sequences only. Its copies lack some clones; in the studies checked, an unresolved V gene accounts for under half of them, and the cause for the rest is not known. The V and J calls and clone size were taken over from that table, and D and trimming were inferred from the DNA. This sample lists about 190,000 clones; about 84% were detected once. Approximately 3.8% of the sample comes from the top ten.

In total, approximately 700 healthy bone marrow donors made up the cohort. At the time of sampling, every cohort member was nominally healthy, though immune exposures that went unrecorded were likely present. The donor was CMV seronegative and was included in the group of approximately 350 seronegative cohort members. Every donor gave a peripheral blood sample, and the peripheral blood mononuclear cells from that sample were used for TCR beta sequencing. Genomic DNA was extracted from the blood cell samples with the Qiagen DNeasy Blood Extraction Kit. As concerns this clone: It lacks a known antigen. Qualities for individual bases were not recorded, and no much larger clone is one base off.

Findings and caveats that apply to the study as a whole: The earlier analysis of nearly 600 of the donors excluded over 15 rarely observed V segments, including chromosome 9 orphons, because counts were too low. Linkage disequilibrium might explain the correlated functional status among segregating V segments, but an unknown experimental factor could not be excluded. The study listed 164 TCR beta chains as associated with cytomegalovirus. A later analysis found that TCR association rates varied across HLA loci, with DRB1 alleles showing the most associated TCRs and HLA-C alleles the fewest. A later analysis associated 15,000 to 20,000 TCR beta sequences with specific HLA alleles at a false discovery rate of 0.05. A later genetic analysis reported fewer N-insertions in productive TCRs among donors in an Asian-associated ancestry cluster than the roughly 620-donor mean. In an earlier analysis of some 500 of the donors, most TCR beta V segments were observed in productive rearrangements about 87% or about 30% of the time, broadly matching IMGT annotations. When HLA alleles, especially DR and DQ, strongly co-occurred, TCR associations were difficult to assign to individual alleles. Presence/absence analyses assumed roughly uniform sequencing depth across donors, an assumption that may not hold. A few of the identified cytomegalovirus-associated TCR beta chains were confirmed in vitro to be specific for cytomegalovirus antigens. The classifier was reported to diagnose cytomegalovirus status with high specificity and sensitivity in both the original and validation cohorts. The sequencing pipeline was judged likely to have produced a cluster of highly shared sequence variants as a technical artifact. In a later analysis, most CMV-associated TCR beta chains were found to appear HLA-restricted, with HLA associations seemingly driven largely by CMV exposure. In a later genetic analysis, a missense DCLRE1C variant was associated with V-gene and J-gene trimming of TCR beta chains, and the association was replicated in an independent cohort. Across donors, most TCR sequences were observed very rarely, whereas some public TCRs were present in many individuals. A further reported finding was that TCR beta sequences accurately predicted the HLA-A and HLA-B alleles for most subjects in the first cohort. Because HLA typing was unavailable for some donors at each locus, only the typed subset was used in association tests. A later analysis found that HLA-associated TCR beta chains were more clonally expanded and had lower generation probabilities than equally common non-associated chains. Several of the top co-occurrence clusters appeared to be linked to parvovirus B19, influenza, CMV and Epstein-Barr virus, according to a later analysis. For the cohort, immune exposure information was limited to CMV serostatus. The authors suggested that the approach could potentially be generalized to other disease states and immunological phenotypes. In this cohort, only TCR beta chains were sequenced, and detectable features were limited by the absence of alpha or paired-chain data.

The sequence came from a man between 45 and 60 years old in good health and CMV-seronegative. Material: PBMCs.

The CDR3: CASSSTSGIYEQYF. In nucleotides, the sequence is TGTGCCAGTAGTTCCACTAGCGGCATATACGAGCAGTACTTC. The chain couples TRBV19 to TRBJ2-5, and 8 bases in between align with TRBD2. The J call may be mistaken, given a closer DNA end match to TRBJ2-7. Measured from the cysteine to the phenylalanine, the CDR3 is 14 residues long. Only CDR3 DNA is held: 42 bases, read in frame from base 1. CDR1 and CDR2 were assigned from the germline V gene (reference sequence) as LNHDA and SQIVND.